The rows below give T cell receptor beta chains drawn from one sample of a study of T cell repertoires in cytomegalovirus infection. MiXCR, applied by TCRdb to the reads, yields one record per CDR3 protein. The sample includes some 920,000 distinct CDR3 sequences, less than 35% of them seen just once. For these receptors, no antigen is known. The sequencing used cultured CD8+ T cells from PBMCs, collected from culture after CMV antigen stimulation. Receptors were obtained from a human donor in good health (CMV status not recorded). Some clones in this sample may be carry-over from other donors' samples. The CDR3 runs from the conserved cysteine through the conserved F or W. The D gene is left open where the match is weak. Not every row has a clone size; where given, it reads once, few, many or a size class.

NA	many	TRBV7-9	TRBJ2-1	TGTGCCAGCAGCCCTCAGGGGGGGAATGAGCAGTTCTTC	CASSPQGGNEQFF
NA	many	TRBV7-8	TRBJ1-2	TGTGCCAGCAGCTTTCCACGTATTAAAGACAGACAACGACCCTCACCGAGCTACACCTTC	CASSFPRIKDRQRPSPSYTF
TRBD2	NA	TRBV2	TRBJ2-1	TGTGCCAGCAGTGAAGGGCGGGGGAGCTCCTACAATGAGCAGTTCTTC	CASSEGRGSSYNEQFF
TRBD1	NA	TRBV19	TRBJ2-3	TGTGCCAGTACAGGAGCCGGGACAGCGGCAGATACGCAGTATTTT	CASTGAGTAADTQYF
NA	NA	TRBV20-1	TRBJ1-2	TGCAGTGCTAGAGACCCATTCATCCATGGCTACACCTTC	CSARDPFIHGYTF
NA	NA	TRBV5-4	TRBJ2-5	TGTGCCAGCAGCTTCCGGACAACGGAGGAGACCCAGTACTTC	CASSFRTTEETQYF
TRBD1	many	TRBV27	TRBJ1-1	TGTGCCAGCAGCAGATTGACAGGGAATATGAACACTGAAGCTTTCTTT	CASSRLTGNMNTEAFF
TRBD1	few	TRBV28	TRBJ2-6	TGTGCCACCGCCCGGGGGACAGGGGGGTCTGGGGCCAACGTCCTGACTTTC	CATARGTGGSGANVLTF
NA	NA	TRBV20-1	TRBJ1-4	TGCAGTGCTAGCAATTTTGGGGATGAAAAACTGTCTTTT	CSASNFGDEKLSF
NA	many	TRBV7-2	TRBJ1-4	TGTGCCAGCAGCCTCCAACTGGGAGCAACTAATGAAAAACTGTTTTTT	CASSLQLGATNEKLFF
TRBD1	many	TRBV3-1	TRBJ2-2	TGTGCCAGCAGCCGACAGGGGATAGACACCGGGGAGCTGTTTTTT	CASSRQGIDTGELFF
NA	NA	TRBV7-6	TRBJ2-7	TGTGCCAGCAGCCTTCAGGTACTCTCCTACGAGCAGTACTTC	CASSLQVLSYEQYF
NA	few	TRBV19	TRBJ2-3	TGTGCCAGTTCTATTGGGTATACGCAGTATTTT	CASSIGYTQYF
TRBD1	NA	TRBV6-1	TRBJ2-1	TGTGCCAGCAGTGACCGGGACAGGGGGCTAACGGGTGAGCAGTTCTTC	CASSDRDRGLTGEQFF
NA	many	TRBV6-2/TRBV6-3	TRBJ1-2	TGTGCCAGCAGTTACCTCACCCGGGACATTGAAGACGGCTATGGCTACACCTTC	CASSYLTRDIEDGYGYTF
NA	NA	TRBV10-1	TRBJ2-5	TGCGCCAGCTCCTACACCCGCCACCGGTACCAAGAGACCCAGTACTTC	CASSYTRHRYQETQYF
TRBD1	many	TRBV6-2/TRBV6-3	TRBJ2-3	TGTGCCAGCAGTTACACCAATCAGGGGGCGAGCACAGATACGCAGTATTTT	CASSYTNQGASTDTQYF
NA	few	TRBV19	TRBJ2-6	TGTGCCAGTACCGAGACAGGAATGACGGGGGCCAACGTCCTGACTTTC	CASTETGMTGANVLTF
TRBD1	NA	TRBV7-9	TRBJ1-2	TGTGCCAGCAGCTCACAGGGGGCGCGGTATGGCTACACCTTC	CASSSQGARYGYTF
NA	few	TRBV7-9	TRBJ2-5	TGTGCCAGCAGCCCCCAGGTATGGGCGGAGTACCAAGAGACCCAGTACTTC	CASSPQVWAEYQETQYF
NA	many	TRBV27	TRBJ1-2	TGTGCCAGCAGTCACGGACTAACAGGGTTCTATGGCTACACCTTC	CASSHGLTGFYGYTF
NA	NA	TRBV27	TRBJ1-5	TGTGCCAGCAGTCTCCGGACGGGCCTCGAGCAGCCCCAGCATTTT	CASSLRTGLEQPQHF